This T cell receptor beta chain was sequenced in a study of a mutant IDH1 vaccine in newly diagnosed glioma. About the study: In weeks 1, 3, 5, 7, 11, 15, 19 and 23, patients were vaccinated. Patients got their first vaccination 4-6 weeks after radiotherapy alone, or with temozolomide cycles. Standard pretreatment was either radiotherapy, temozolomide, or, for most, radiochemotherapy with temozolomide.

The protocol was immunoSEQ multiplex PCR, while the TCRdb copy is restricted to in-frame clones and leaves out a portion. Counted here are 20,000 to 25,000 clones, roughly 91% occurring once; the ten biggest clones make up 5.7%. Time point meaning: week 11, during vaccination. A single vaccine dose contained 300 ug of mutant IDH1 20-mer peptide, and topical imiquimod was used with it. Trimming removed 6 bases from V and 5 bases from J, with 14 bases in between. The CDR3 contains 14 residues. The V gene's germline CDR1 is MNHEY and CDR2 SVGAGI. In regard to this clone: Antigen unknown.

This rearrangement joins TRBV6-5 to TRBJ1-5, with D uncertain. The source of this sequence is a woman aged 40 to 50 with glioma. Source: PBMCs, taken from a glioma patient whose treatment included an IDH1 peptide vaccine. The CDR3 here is CASSNTDRHQPQHF. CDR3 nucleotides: TGTGCCAGCAGCAACACCGACCGTCATCAGCCCCAGCATTTT.